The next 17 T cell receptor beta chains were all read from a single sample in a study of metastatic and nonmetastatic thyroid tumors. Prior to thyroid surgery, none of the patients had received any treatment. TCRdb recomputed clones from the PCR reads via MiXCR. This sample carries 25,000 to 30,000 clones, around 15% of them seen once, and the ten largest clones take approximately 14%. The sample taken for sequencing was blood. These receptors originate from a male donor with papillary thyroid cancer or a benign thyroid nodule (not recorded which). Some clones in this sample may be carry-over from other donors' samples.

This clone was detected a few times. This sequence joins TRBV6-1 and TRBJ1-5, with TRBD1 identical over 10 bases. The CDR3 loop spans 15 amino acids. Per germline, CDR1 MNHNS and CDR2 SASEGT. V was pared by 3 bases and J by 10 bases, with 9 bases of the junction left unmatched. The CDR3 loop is CASSEGRDRGHPQHF. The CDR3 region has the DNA TGTGCCAGCAGTGAGGGTAGGGACAGGGGCCATCCCCAGCATTTT.

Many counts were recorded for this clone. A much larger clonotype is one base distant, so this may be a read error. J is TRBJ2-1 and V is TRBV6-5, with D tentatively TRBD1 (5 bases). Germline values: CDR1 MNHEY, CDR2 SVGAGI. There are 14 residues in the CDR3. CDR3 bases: TGTGCCAGCAGTTACCAGGGCGTCCACAATGAGCGGTTCTTC. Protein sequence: CASSYQGVHNERFF.

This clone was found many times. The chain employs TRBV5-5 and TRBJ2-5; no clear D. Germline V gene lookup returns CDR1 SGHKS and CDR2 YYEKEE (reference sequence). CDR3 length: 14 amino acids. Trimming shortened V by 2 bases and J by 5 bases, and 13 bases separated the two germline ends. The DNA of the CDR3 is TGTGCCAGCAGCTTTAAGGGTTCCGACGAGACCCAGTACTTC. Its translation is CASSFKGSDETQYF. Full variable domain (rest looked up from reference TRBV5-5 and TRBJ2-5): DAGVTQSPTHLIKTRGQQVTLRCSPISGHKSVSWYQQVLGQGPQFIFQYYEKEERGRGNFPDRFSARQFPNYSSELNVNALLLGDSALYLCASSFKGSDETQYFGPGTRLLVL.

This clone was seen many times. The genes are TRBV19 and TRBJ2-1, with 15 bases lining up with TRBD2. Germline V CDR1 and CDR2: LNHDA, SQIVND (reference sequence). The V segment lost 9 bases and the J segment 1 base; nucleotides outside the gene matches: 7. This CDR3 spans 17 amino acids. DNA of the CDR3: TGTGCCAGCTACCCGGGACTAGCGGGGGGTTCCTACAATGAGCAGTTCTTC. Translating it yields CASYPGLAGGSYNEQFF.

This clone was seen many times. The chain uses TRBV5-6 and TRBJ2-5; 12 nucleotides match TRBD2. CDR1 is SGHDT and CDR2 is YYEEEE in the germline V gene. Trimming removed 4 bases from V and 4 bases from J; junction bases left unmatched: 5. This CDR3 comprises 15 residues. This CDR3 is CASSPLLAGGETQYF. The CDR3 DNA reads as TGTGCCAGCAGCCCCCTACTAGCGGGGGGAGAGACCCAGTACTTC.

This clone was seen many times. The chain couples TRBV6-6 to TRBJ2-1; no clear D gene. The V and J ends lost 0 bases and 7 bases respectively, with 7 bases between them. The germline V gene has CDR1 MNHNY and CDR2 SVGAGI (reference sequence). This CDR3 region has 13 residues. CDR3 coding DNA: TGTGCCAGCAGTTACTCGAGCTGGAATGAGCAGTTCTTC. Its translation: CASSYSSWNEQFF.

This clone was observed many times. CDR3 region: CASSEGTETEAFF. The CDR3 DNA reads as TGCGCCAGCAGTGAGGGTACGGAGACTGAAGCTTTCTTT. The chain has TRBV10-1 and TRBJ1-1; D is uncertain. This CDR3 is built from 13 residues. V was clipped by 2 bases and J by 5 bases, with 9 bases between them. The germline gives CDR1 WNHNN, CDR2 SYGVQD (reference sequence).

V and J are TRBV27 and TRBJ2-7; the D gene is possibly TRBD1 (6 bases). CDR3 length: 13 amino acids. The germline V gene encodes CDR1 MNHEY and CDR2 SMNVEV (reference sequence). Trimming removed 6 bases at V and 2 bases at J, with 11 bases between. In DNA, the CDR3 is TGTGCCAGCAGGAGTCAGGGGACCTACGAGCAGTACTTC. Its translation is CASRSQGTYEQYF.

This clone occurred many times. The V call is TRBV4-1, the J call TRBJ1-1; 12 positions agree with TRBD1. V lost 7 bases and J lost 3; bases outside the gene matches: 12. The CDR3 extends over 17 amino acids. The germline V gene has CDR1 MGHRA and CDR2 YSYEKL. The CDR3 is CASKRPGQGAGDTEAFF. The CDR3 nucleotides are TGCGCCAGCAAACGGCCGGGACAGGGGGCTGGGGACACTGAAGCTTTCTTT.

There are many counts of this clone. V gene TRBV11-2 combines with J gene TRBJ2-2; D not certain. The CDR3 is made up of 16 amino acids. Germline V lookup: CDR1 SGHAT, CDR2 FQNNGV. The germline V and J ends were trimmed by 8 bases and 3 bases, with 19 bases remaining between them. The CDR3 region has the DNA TGTGCCAGCCAACCGGAAGGGAACAGATACACCGGGGAGCTGTTTTTT. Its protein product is CASQPEGNRYTGELFF.

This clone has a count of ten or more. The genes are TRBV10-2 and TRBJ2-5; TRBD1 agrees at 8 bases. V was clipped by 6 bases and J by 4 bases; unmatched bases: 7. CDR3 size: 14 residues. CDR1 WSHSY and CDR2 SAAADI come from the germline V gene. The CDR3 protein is CASREGQGGETQYF. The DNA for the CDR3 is TGCGCCAGCAGGGAAGGACAGGGTGGAGAGACCCAGTACTTC.

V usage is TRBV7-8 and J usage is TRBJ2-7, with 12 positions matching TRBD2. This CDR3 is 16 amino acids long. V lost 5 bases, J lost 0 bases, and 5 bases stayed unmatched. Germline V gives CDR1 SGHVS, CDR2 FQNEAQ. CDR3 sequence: CASSPTTSGSSYEQYF. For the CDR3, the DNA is TGTGCCAGCAGCCCTACGACTAGCGGGAGCTCCTACGAGCAGTACTTC.

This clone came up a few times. The CDR3 DNA reads as TGTGCCAGCAGCTCTAGAGGGGGAAAGGGGTGGGATACGCAGTATTTT. The encoded protein is CASSSRGGKGWDTQYF. The rearrangement links TRBV27 to TRBJ2-3; the D gene is possibly TRBD1 (6 bases). The V end lost 6 bases, the J end lost 6 bases, and 22 bases lay between the germline ends. Germline lookup yields CDR1 MNHEY and CDR2 SMNVEV (reference sequence). CDR3 size: 16 residues.

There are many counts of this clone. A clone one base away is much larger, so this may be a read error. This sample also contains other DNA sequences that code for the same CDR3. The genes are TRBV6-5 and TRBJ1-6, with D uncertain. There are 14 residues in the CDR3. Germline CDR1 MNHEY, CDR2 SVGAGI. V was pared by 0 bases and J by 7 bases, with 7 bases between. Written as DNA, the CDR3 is TGTGCCAGCAGTTACTCGCTCCCCAATTCACCCCTCCACTTT. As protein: CASSYSLPNSPLHF.

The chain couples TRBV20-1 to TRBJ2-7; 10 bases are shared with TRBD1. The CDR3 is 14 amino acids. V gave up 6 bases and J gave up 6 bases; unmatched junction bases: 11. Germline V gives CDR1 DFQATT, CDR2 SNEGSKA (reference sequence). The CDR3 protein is CSATGTGVPSEQYF. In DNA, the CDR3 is TGCAGTGCGACCGGGACAGGGGTACCCAGCGAGCAGTACTTC.

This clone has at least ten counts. The CDR3 bases are TGTGCCAGCAGCTTAGAGACAGCTAATGAAAAACTGTTTTTT. It yields the protein CASSLETANEKLFF. The chain combines TRBV7-2 with TRBJ1-4, with D possibly TRBD1 on 5 matching bases. CDR3 length equals 14 residues. Trimming took 1 base from V and 3 from J, leaving 6 bases between them. Germline V gene lookup returns CDR1 SGHTA and CDR2 FQGNSA.

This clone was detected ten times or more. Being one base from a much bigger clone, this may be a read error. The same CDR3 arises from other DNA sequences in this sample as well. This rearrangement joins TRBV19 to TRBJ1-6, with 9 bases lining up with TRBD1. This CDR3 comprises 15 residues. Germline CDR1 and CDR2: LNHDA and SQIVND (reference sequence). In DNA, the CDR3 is TGTGCCAGTAGTACAGGACAGGGGATCGGCTCACCTCTCCACTTT. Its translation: CASSTGQGIGSPLHF.